These 24 T cell receptor beta chains came from one sample sequenced in a study of response to subunit inactivated influenza vaccine. TCRdb reprocessed the RT-PCR reads via MiXCR and lists one record per CDR3 protein. The data show 530,000 or so distinct CDR3 sequences, around 25% seen once. Sample: CD4+ T cells sorted from PBMCs, taken more than 4 days after vaccination. Source of these receptors: a man in his fifties who received an inactivated influenza vaccine.

The chain links TRBV10-3 to TRBJ2-2; the D is unclear. V dropped 9 bases and J dropped 0 bases, with 11 bases sitting between them. CDR1 ENHRY and CDR2 SYGVKD come from the germline V gene. The CDR3 totals 14 residues. The CDR3: CAIRQETNTGELFF. In DNA form, the CDR3 reads TGTGCCATTAGGCAGGAAACGAACACCGGGGAGCTGTTTTTT.

As DNA, the CDR3 is TGTGCCAGCAGCCCCCTCGGGGACAGGGGTTCCTACAATGAGCAGTTCTTC. Its protein is CASSPLGDRGSYNEQFF. The rearrangement uses TRBV4-2 and TRBJ2-1; TRBD1 matches 10 bases. After removal of 4 bases from V and 1 base from J, the junction contained 7 bases not matched to a gene. Germline lookup yields CDR1 LGHNA and CDR2 YNFKEQ. The CDR3 has 17 residues.

The chain uses TRBV29-1 and TRBJ2-7; D may be TRBD1 (5 bases). V lost 5 bases and J 5 bases, leaving 16 bases between the germline ends. The germline gives CDR1 SQVTM, CDR2 ANQGSEA. The CDR3 has 13 residues. Here the CDR3 DNA reads TGCAGCGTTATGACAGTCCTCACCGACGAGCAGTACTTC. This translates into CSVMTVLTDEQYF.

This clonotype was counted only a few times. The chain has TRBV28 and TRBJ1-4; a possible D gene is TRBD1 (5 bases). Germline V lookup: CDR1 MDHEN, CDR2 SYDVKM. Trimming cost V 4 bases and J 8 bases, with 11 bases left between them. This CDR3 comprises 13 residues. For the CDR3, the DNA is TGTGCCAGCAGTTCCTGGGGCGCGGAAAAACTGTTTTTT. Encoded protein: CASSSWGAEKLFF.

This clonotype has a count of ten or more. The V call is TRBV29-1, the J call TRBJ2-7; D unresolved. CDR3 length: 11 residues. Trimming removed 4 bases from V and 0 bases from J, with 4 bases in between. The germline gives CDR1 SQVTM, CDR2 ANQGSEA. CDR3 amino acids: CSVGGSYEQYF. Written as DNA, the CDR3 is TGCAGCGTTGGCGGCTCCTACGAGCAGTACTTC.

The gene calls are TRBV7-2 and TRBJ2-7, with 7 bases that match TRBD1. The J segment lost 3 bases and the V segment lost 3 bases, leaving 11 bases of the junction unmatched. The germline CDR1 and CDR2 sequences are SGHTA and FQGNSA. The CDR3 is 16 amino acids. CDR3 DNA: TGTGCCAGCAGCTTCCGTCGCGACAGGGCGGGCTACGAGCAGTACTTC. Translating it yields CASSFRRDRAGYEQYF.

This clonotype was recorded a few times. The chain couples TRBV5-5 to TRBJ2-2, with D perhaps matching TRBD2 (6 bases). This CDR3 spans 14 amino acids. The germline gives CDR1 SGHKS, CDR2 YYEKEE (reference sequence). The V end was cut by 4 bases, the J end by 5 bases, with 12 bases between. The CDR3 bases are TGTGCCAGCAGCCAGGACTACTCAACCGGGGAGCTGTTTTTT. This codes for CASSQDYSTGELFF.

The V gene is TRBV7-2, the J gene TRBJ2-2, with 10 bases matching TRBD2. J gave up 6 bases and V 5 bases, and 12 bases lay outside the gene matches. Germline V gene data show CDR1 as SGHTA and CDR2 as FQGNSA. CDR3 length equals 17 residues. Here the CDR3 DNA reads TGTGCCAGCAGCGCTACCGGGACTAGCGCCGTCGCCGGGGAGCTGTTTTTT. Its protein product is CASSATGTSAVAGELFF.

The sample holds a few counts of this clonotype. The V gene is TRBV20-1, the J gene TRBJ2-5; possibly TRBD2 for D (5 bases). This CDR3 has 14 residues. V was trimmed by 1 base and J by 5 bases, leaving 14 bases between them. The germline V gene has CDR1 DFQATT and CDR2 SNEGSKA (reference sequence). The CDR3: CSARVDGKMETQYF. Here the CDR3 DNA reads TGCAGTGCTAGAGTAGACGGGAAAATGGAGACCCAGTACTTC.

The chain uses TRBV5-5 and TRBJ2-7, with no clear D. V lost 4 bases and J 3 bases, leaving 14 bases between the germline ends. Germline V gene lookup returns CDR1 SGHKS and CDR2 YYEKEE (reference sequence). The CDR3 length is 14 residues. CDR3 bases: TGTGCCAGCAGCCCCGGGCTCCACTTCTACGAGCAGTACTTC. Protein: CASSPGLHFYEQYF.

The rearrangement joins TRBV5-1 to TRBJ1-1; D possibly corresponds to TRBD1 (6 bases). This CDR3 has 14 residues. CDR1 is SGHRS and CDR2 is YFSETQ in the germline V gene. Trimming removed 7 bases at V and 1 base at J, with 14 bases between. In DNA, the CDR3 is TGCGCCAGCTCGGGAGGGGGATGGAACACTGAAGCTTTCTTT. Translation gives CASSGGGWNTEAFF.

This sequence joins TRBV5-8 and TRBJ2-5, with 10 bases matching TRBD1. V dropped 4 bases and J dropped 2; count of bases not matched to a gene: 11. The CDR3 runs 17 residues. The germline CDR1 and CDR2 sequences are SGHTS and YDEGEE. The CDR3 coding sequence is TGTGCCAGCAGCCCAGGTACCGGGACAGGGGCTCAAGAGACCCAGTACTTC. It translates to CASSPGTGTGAQETQYF.

This clonotype has just a few counts. The V gene is TRBV29-1, the J gene TRBJ2-2; TRBD2 aligns across 10 bases. Losses at the gene ends were 4 bases for V and 6 bases for J; bases not matched to a gene: 2. Germline V gives CDR1 SQVTM, CDR2 ANQGSEA. The CDR3 runs 13 residues. The CDR3 sequence: CSVGLAGAGELFF. CDR3 bases: TGCAGCGTTGGTCTAGCGGGAGCCGGGGAGCTGTTTTTT.

This clonotype showed up many times. The V call is TRBV29-1, the J call TRBJ2-6; D is ambiguous. This CDR3 contains 14 residues. Germline values: CDR1 SQVTM, CDR2 ANQGSEA. V shed 7 bases and J shed 0 bases, with 10 bases lying between them. CDR3 coding DNA: TGCAGCGCAACGACCGACTCTGGGGCCAACGTCCTGACTTTC. It codes for CSATTDSGANVLTF.

The chain recombines TRBV20-1 with TRBJ2-7, with a tentative D call TRBD2 (6 bases). CDR3 size: 14 residues. Trimming removed 6 bases from V and 3 bases from J, with 18 bases in between. Germline CDR1 reads DFQATT; CDR2 reads SNEGSKA (reference sequence). CDR3 bases: TGCAGTGCCAAAGTTTCTAGCGCGCTCTACGAGCAGTACTTC. Translation: CSAKVSSALYEQYF.

This rearrangement joins TRBV20-1 to TRBJ2-5; weak D call: TRBD2 (6 bases). V was trimmed by 1 base and J by 5 bases, leaving 11 bases between them. Germline V lookup: CDR1 DFQATT, CDR2 SNEGSKA (reference sequence). This CDR3 spans 13 amino acids. The CDR3 sequence: CSARGGSGETQYF. The CDR3 DNA reads as TGCAGTGCTAGAGGCGGAAGCGGGGAGACCCAGTACTTC.

This sequence joins TRBV12-3 or TRBV12-4 and TRBJ1-3; D is undetermined. Trimming removed 9 bases at V and 3 bases at J, with 12 bases between. The CDR3 sequence is 13 residues long. The CDR3 spells CASGRRSGNTIYF. CDR3 DNA sequence: TGTGCCAGTGGCAGGCGAAGTGGAAACACCATATATTTT.

This clonotype has more than one count but fewer than ten. This rearrangement joins TRBV7-6 to TRBJ2-7, with D perhaps TRBD1 or TRBD2 (5 bases each). Germline CDR1 reads SGHVS; CDR2 reads FNYEAQ. The CDR3 consists of 13 residues. The V gene lost 3 bases and the J gene lost 5 bases, with 11 bases spanning the gap. The DNA for the CDR3 is TGTGCCAGCAGCTTGTCGAGGGGCCACGAGCAGTACTTC. It translates to CASSLSRGHEQYF.

The chain has TRBV5-1 and TRBJ2-7, with D possibly called TRBD1 or TRBD2 (5 bases each). The CDR3 has 11 residues. Germline-derived CDR1 and CDR2 are SGHRS and YFSETQ. The V end was cut by 4 bases, the J end by 7 bases, with 9 bases between. CDR3 nucleotide sequence: TGCGCCAGCAGCCGGGGCACGGAGCAGTACTTC. This encodes CASSRGTEQYF.

A few counts support this clonotype. J is TRBJ1-1 and V is TRBV29-1; D not resolved. V dropped 4 bases and J dropped 4 bases, with 7 bases sitting between them. CDR1 is SQVTM and CDR2 is ANQGSEA in the germline V gene. This CDR3 has 11 amino acids. The CDR3 loop reads CSVAPGTEAFF. The CDR3 DNA sequence: TGCAGCGTTGCCCCAGGCACTGAAGCTTTCTTT.

This clonotype was detected a few times. The J gene is TRBJ2-2, the V gene TRBV10-3, with 7 bases fitting TRBD2. This CDR3 has 14 residues. Germline-derived CDR1 and CDR2 are ENHRY and SYGVKD. The trim removed 6 bases at V and 2 bases at J, leaving 3 bases unmatched. CDR3 sequence (DNA): TGTGCCATCAGGCTAGCGGACAACACCGGGGAGCTGTTTTTT. Translation gives CAIRLADNTGELFF.

The chain employs TRBV28 and TRBJ2-3; D gene uncertain. Germline CDR1 reads MDHEN; CDR2 reads SYDVKM. The CDR3 length is 14 residues. Trimming took off 6 bases at V and 0 bases at J, with 10 bases between the two ends. CDR3 nucleotide sequence: TGTGCCAGCAGAAGAGTAGATAGCACAGATACGCAGTATTTT. Its translation: CASRRVDSTDTQYF.

The chain employs TRBV4-1 and TRBJ1-3, with D perhaps matching TRBD1 (5 bases). V shed 4 bases and J shed 7 bases, with 14 bases lying between them. Germline V CDR1 and CDR2: MGHRA, YSYEKL. CDR3 length: 14 residues. The CDR3 spells CASSPGWRGNTIYF. DNA of the CDR3: TGCGCCAGCAGCCCAGGATGGCGGGGGAACACCATATATTTT.

The CDR3 sequence is CASSEGRQLLSNQPQHF. The CDR3 nucleotides are TGTGCCAGCAGTGAGGGACGGCAGCTATTAAGCAATCAGCCCCAGCATTTT. The rearrangement uses TRBV6-4 and TRBJ1-5; D may be TRBD1 (5 bases). The CDR3 consists of 17 residues. Germline V CDR1 and CDR2: MRHNA, SNTAGT. V lost 3 bases and J 1 base, leaving 16 bases between the germline ends.